The clone carrying this T cell receptor beta chain was counted only a few times. Its antigen is still unknown. The record originates from a study of blood T cells in healthy people across ages. Study results and caveats: As age increased, TCR beta diversity per million T cells fell in a roughly linear fashion. PBMC samples, being unsorted, prevented any conclusive comparison of naive and antigen-experienced cells.

A sample-barcoded 5' primer and a J-beta primer mix were used in a second PCR of roughly 7 to 11 cycles. Using its own MiXCR run on the 5' RACE reads, TCRdb lists one record per CDR3 protein. This sample carries 1.4 million to 1.5 million distinct CDR3 sequences, around 42% of them seen once, and the ten largest clones take approximately 7.9%. The V end was cut by 2 bases, the J end by 0 bases, with 13 bases between. The CDR3 totals 17 residues. Germline lookup yields CDR1 MGHRA and CDR2 YSYEKL. The V call is TRBV4-1, the J call TRBJ2-2, with D possibly being TRBD2 (5 bases). This sequence originates from a woman aged 18 to 35 in good health. The specimen was blood. CDR3 loop: CASSQTPKAANTGELFF. The CDR3 nucleotides are TGCGCCAGCAGCCAAACCCCCAAAGCGGCGAACACCGGGGAGCTGTTTTTT.